This TCR beta chain was recorded in a study of T cell responses to AZD1222 COVID-19 vaccine. Broader study findings: The sample set comprised mostly white British donors with more females, and clonal diversity was possibly underestimated.

The V gene lost 2 bases and the J gene lost 0 bases, with 1 base spanning the gap. Germline CDR1 reads LGHDT; CDR2 reads YNNKEL (reference sequence). CDR3 size: 12 residues. TCRdb's table, derived via immunoSEQ multiplex PCR, lists solely in-frame clones and lacks some. The repertoire holds more than 95,000 clones, with 70% to 90% as singletons. This clone was found once. Its specificity is unknown. The sequence derives from an adult in good health. The chain links TRBV3-1 (or the pseudogene TRBV3-2) to TRBJ1-1; D remains ambiguous. This sample comprised peripheral blood, obtained on day 0 of AZD1222 vaccination. The CDR3 coding sequence is TGTGCCAGCAGCCAAATGAACACTGAAGCTTTCTTT. It translates to CASSQMNTEAFF.